The 15 T cell receptor beta chains below come from one sample, sequenced in a study of control samples from healthy donors and cancer patients. Some clones are missing from TCRdb's copy, which holds only in-frame ones; the method was immunoSEQ multiplex PCR. The sample comprises some 130,000 clones, more than 80% of which are singletons, and 2% to 3% rests with the top ten. Material for sequencing was blood. These TCRs come from a man aged 35 to 55 in good health.

This chain connects TRBV25-1 to TRBJ1-2, with D uncertain. Trimming pared 3 bases from V and 7 bases from J, leaving 12 bases between. The CDR3 consists of 13 residues. CDR1 is MGHDK, CDR2 SYGVNS, per germline. DNA for the CDR3: TGTGCCAGCAGTGACGGCGGAGGAGCTGGCTACACCTTC. Amino acid sequence: CASSDGGGAGYTF.

This chain uses TRBV9 with TRBJ1-1; weak D call: TRBD1 (5 bases). V was pared by 2 bases and J by 5 bases, with 13 bases between. Germline CDR1 is SGDLS and CDR2 is YYNGEE. This CDR3 is built from 14 residues. The CDR3 here is CASSVRGEGTEAFF. The CDR3 DNA follows: TGTGCCAGCAGCGTCCGGGGGGAGGGAACTGAAGCTTTCTTT.

The chain couples TRBV19 to TRBJ2-7, with TRBD1 as a possible D gene (5 bases). The CDR3 has 14 amino acids. With 3 bases removed from V and 2 bases from J, the gap between germline ends came to 11 bases. Germline CDR1 LNHDA, CDR2 SQIVND (reference sequence). The CDR3 coding sequence is TGTGCCAGTAGTATTTGGGGCAGGGCCTACGAGCAGTACTTC. Its protein product is CASSIWGRAYEQYF. Based on the CDR3 plus reference TRBV19 and TRBJ2-7, the full variable domain is DGGITQSPKYLFRKEGQNVTLSCEQNLNHDAMYWYRQDPGQGLRLIYYSQIVNDFQKGDIAEGYSVSREKKESFPLTVTSAQKNPTAFYLCASSIWGRAYEQYFGPGTRLTVT.

This chain connects TRBV2 to TRBJ1-6; D remains unclear. Per the germline V gene, CDR1 is SNHLY and CDR2 is FYNNEI. This CDR3 is 15 amino acids long. The ends were cut back, 1 base at V and 5 bases at J, with 9 bases in the middle. CDR3 amino acids: CASSEDGPHNSPLHF. The CDR3 nucleotides read TGTGCCAGCAGTGAAGACGGGCCCCATAATTCACCCCTCCACTTT.

The chain carries TRBV5-8 and TRBJ1-2; D is unresolved. Germline CDR1 and CDR2: SGHTS and YDEGEE. There are 13 residues in the CDR3. V lost 1 base to trimming and J lost 8 bases, with 12 bases between them. CDR3 bases: TGTGCCAGCAGCTTGACGGGAAAGTGGGGCTACACCTTC. Its translation: CASSLTGKWGYTF.

The V call is TRBV7-9, the J call TRBJ2-5; tentatively, D is TRBD2 (6 bases). Germline V lookup: CDR1 SEHNR, CDR2 FQNEAQ (reference sequence). The CDR3 length is 15 residues. V was pared by 3 bases and J by 7 bases, with 18 bases between. The CDR3 region has the DNA TGTGCCAGCAGCTTTGATGGACGTGTGGGGGGGACCCAGTACTTC. Translated: CASSFDGRVGGTQYF.

This chain links TRBV15 with TRBJ2-1; maybe TRBD2 (6 bases). The germline V and J ends were trimmed by 2 bases and 4 bases, with 12 bases remaining between them. This CDR3 comprises 15 residues. Germline CDR1 is LNHNV and CDR2 is YYDKDF (reference sequence). The CDR3 loop is CATSRTLASYNEQFF. As DNA, the CDR3 is TGTGCCACCAGCAGAACACTAGCTTCTTACAATGAGCAGTTCTTC.

This chain connects TRBV5-5 to TRBJ1-1; D ambiguous. This CDR3 region has 14 residues. Germline CDR1 is SGHKS and CDR2 is YYEKEE (reference sequence). V was trimmed by 0 bases and J by 2 bases, leaving 8 bases between them. The CDR3 DNA is TGTGCCAGCAGCTTGGGAGGATTTAACACTGAAGCTTTCTTT. The encoded protein is CASSLGGFNTEAFF.

V and J are TRBV3-1 (or the pseudogene TRBV3-2) and TRBJ1-1, with D maybe TRBD1 (5 bases). Germline CDR1 and CDR2: LGHDT and YNNKEL (reference sequence). V was shortened by 0 bases and J by 7 bases, with 18 bases between the two germline ends. CDR3 size: 16 residues. CDR3 in amino acids: CASSQDRGRDSYEAFF. The DNA for the CDR3 is TGTGCCAGCAGCCAAGATAGAGGCAGGGACTCTTATGAAGCTTTCTTT.

This chain connects TRBV13 to TRBJ2-7, with 8 bases identical to TRBD2. CDR1 is PRHDT and CDR2 is FYEKMQ in the germline V gene (reference sequence). The CDR3 runs 16 residues. The trim removed 1 base at V and 0 bases at J, leaving 5 bases unmatched. The chain's CDR3 is CASSLVISGDSYEQYF. The DNA for the CDR3 is TGTGCCAGCAGCTTAGTAATTAGCGGGGACTCCTACGAGCAGTACTTC.

The V call is TRBV16, the J call TRBJ2-7, with 8 positions matching TRBD1. The CDR3 sequence is 17 residues long. J was trimmed by 2 bases and V by 0 bases; bases with no gene match: 9. Looked up from germline, CDR1 is KGHSY and CDR2 is FQNENV. The CDR3 region is CASSQSSPGQVTYEQYF. The CDR3 DNA is TGTGCCAGCAGCCAATCTAGCCCGGGACAGGTAACCTACGAGCAGTACTTC. Full variable domain (remainder filled in from reference TRBV16 and TRBJ2-7): GEEVAQTPKHLVRGEGQKAKLYCAPIKGHSYVFWYQQVLKNEFKFLISFQNENVFDETGMPKERFSAKCLPNSPCSLEIQATKLEDSAVYFCASSQSSPGQVTYEQYFGPGTRLTVT.

The gene calls are TRBV29-1 and TRBJ1-2, with D maybe TRBD1 (6 bases). Germline V lookup: CDR1 SQVTM, CDR2 ANQGSEA. Between the trimmed V and J ends, which lost 3 bases and 2 bases, there was a span of 13 bases. This CDR3 has 14 amino acids. The CDR3 here is CSVDEAGQNYGYTF. The DNA of the CDR3 is TGCAGCGTTGATGAGGCAGGACAGAACTATGGCTACACCTTC.

J is TRBJ1-1 and V is TRBV2; D call uncertain. Deletions cut 2 bases from V and 9 bases from J, with 16 bases between. The germline V gene encodes CDR1 SNHLY and CDR2 FYNNEI. CDR3 length equals 14 residues. The CDR3: CASSENEVPSKAFF. The CDR3 coding sequence is TGTGCCAGCAGTGAAAATGAGGTTCCATCGAAAGCTTTCTTT.

The chain recombines TRBV3-1 (or the pseudogene TRBV3-2) with TRBJ2-2; D perhaps matches TRBD1 (6 bases). The V and J ends lost 5 bases and 0 bases respectively, with 10 bases between them. Germline CDR1 and CDR2: LGHDT and YNNKEL (reference sequence). The CDR3 contains 15 residues. CDR3 region: CASSFRQANTGELFF. In DNA, the CDR3 is TGTGCCAGCAGCTTTCGACAGGCGAACACCGGGGAGCTGTTTTTT.

V usage is TRBV7-8 and J usage is TRBJ1-4, with 9 bases lining up with TRBD1. The germline CDR1 and CDR2 sequences are SGHVS and FQNEAQ. V gave up 4 bases and J gave up 8 bases; unmatched junction bases: 8. This CDR3 is 15 amino acids long. This CDR3 reads CASSYNRGREEKLFF. Here the CDR3 DNA reads TGTGCCAGCAGCTATAACAGGGGGCGAGAAGAAAAACTGTTTTTT.